This entry lists 23 T cell receptor beta chains sequenced from one sample in a study of monozygotic twins with cystic fibrosis. Clones were sequenced by immunoSEQ multiplex PCR, and TCRdb holds only the in-frame ones, with some missing. The table lists approximately 24,000 clones, 96% of them singletons, with 2.7% in the top ten. The sequencing input was blood. The origin of the receptors is a girl aged 2 to 10 with cystic fibrosis.

V and J are TRBV14 and TRBJ1-5; no clear D. The ends were cut back, 3 bases at V and 0 bases at J, with 3 bases in the middle. The CDR3 consists of 13 residues. Germline V gene lookup returns CDR1 SGHDN and CDR2 FVKESK. The CDR3 DNA reads TGTGCCAGCAGCCAGTTTAGCAATCAGCCCCAGCATTTT. It encodes CASSQFSNQPQHF.

The chain recombines TRBV7-2 with TRBJ2-7; maybe TRBD1 (5 bases). The germline gives CDR1 SGHTA, CDR2 FQGNSA. This CDR3 region has 15 residues. Between the trimmed V and J ends, which lost 1 base and 5 bases, there was a span of 15 bases. CDR3 coding DNA: TGTGCCAGCAGCTTAGATGGGCAGGGCTGGGACGAGCAGTACTTC. Encoded protein: CASSLDGQGWDEQYF.

The J gene is TRBJ2-2, the V gene TRBV6-5; tentatively, D is TRBD1 or TRBD2 (5 bases each). Looked up from germline, CDR1 is MNHEY and CDR2 is SVGAGI. The V end lost 7 bases, the J end lost 5 bases, and 14 bases lay between the germline ends. The CDR3 contains 14 residues. CDR3 protein: CASTRRWGTGELFF. CDR3 in DNA: TGTGCCAGCACCCGGAGATGGGGGACCGGGGAGCTGTTTTTT.

This clone occurred once. The chain employs TRBV4-1 and TRBJ2-7; no clear D. Germline V gene sequence: CDR1 MGHRA, CDR2 YSYEKL. The V and J ends lost 0 bases and 9 bases respectively, with 12 bases between them. The CDR3 is 13 residues long. The CDR3 sequence is CASSQDTSVRQYF. In nucleotides, the CDR3 is TGCGCCAGCAGCCAAGATACCTCGGTGAGGCAGTACTTC.

The chain has TRBV6-1 and TRBJ2-2; unclear D gene. With 5 bases removed from V and 3 bases from J, the gap between germline ends came to 10 bases. This CDR3 has 14 residues. The germline V gene has CDR1 MNHNS and CDR2 SASEGT. Here the CDR3 reads CASSPRGDTGELFF. The CDR3 DNA is TGTGCCAGCAGTCCCCGTGGGGACACCGGGGAGCTGTTTTTT.

This chain connects TRBV27 to TRBJ2-7; 7 bases align to TRBD2. V dropped 6 bases and J dropped 4; count of bases not matched to a gene: 6. This CDR3 spans 13 amino acids. The V gene's germline CDR1 is MNHEY and CDR2 SMNVEV (reference sequence). CDR3: CASSLGRGYEQYF. CDR3 nucleotides: TGTGCCAGCAGCCTGGGGCGGGGGTACGAGCAGTACTTC.

The chain carries TRBV29-1 and TRBJ2-3, with TRBD1 matching 8 bases. The V segment lost 5 bases and the J segment 2 bases; nucleotides outside the gene matches: 6. There are 14 residues in the CDR3. Germline V lookup: CDR1 SQVTM, CDR2 ANQGSEA. CDR3 coding DNA: TGCAGCGTTTTTCAGGGGGCTAACACAGATACGCAGTATTTT. Its protein is CSVFQGANTDTQYF.

In this sample, this clone turned up a few times. The chain couples TRBV6-4 to TRBJ1-2; a possible D gene is TRBD1 (5 bases). Germline lookup yields CDR1 MRHNA and CDR2 SNTAGT. Trimming shortened V by 2 bases and J by 8 bases, and 12 bases separated the two germline ends. The CDR3 has 13 amino acids. In DNA, the CDR3 is TGTGCCAGCAGTGACGAACTGGGACGAGGCTACACCTTC. Translated: CASSDELGRGYTF.

The V gene is TRBV10-3, the J gene TRBJ1-5, with D unresolved. The CDR3 covers 14 residues. CDR1 is ENHRY and CDR2 is SYGVKD in the germline V gene. The ends were cut back, 6 bases at V and 0 bases at J, with 9 bases in the middle. CDR3 amino acids: CAIRPEYSNQPQHF. The CDR3 DNA sequence: TGTGCCATCAGGCCAGAATATAGCAATCAGCCCCAGCATTTT.

This clone has only one observation. The genes are TRBV7-2 and TRBJ2-7, with TRBD1 as a possible D gene (5 bases). V was pared by 2 bases and J by 0 bases, with 11 bases between. CDR1 and CDR2 (germline): SGHTA, FQGNSA. There are 15 residues in the CDR3. The chain's CDR3 is CASSLRRDSSYEQYF. CDR3 DNA: TGTGCCAGCAGCTTAAGGCGAGACAGCTCCTACGAGCAGTACTTC.

This chain uses TRBV2 with TRBJ1-3; D uncertain. Deletions cut 10 bases from V and 3 bases from J, with 7 bases between. This CDR3 is built from 11 residues. Germline CDR1 SNHLY, CDR2 FYNNEI. The DNA for the CDR3 is TGTGCCATAAACAGTGGAAACACCATATATTTT. Translating gives CAINSGNTIYF.

The chain couples TRBV11-3 to TRBJ2-7; TRBD1 matches 7 bases. The CDR3 consists of 17 residues. The V segment lost 1 base and the J segment 0 bases; nucleotides outside the gene matches: 9. Germline loops: CDR1 SGHNT, CDR2 YENEEA. The DNA of the CDR3 is TGTGCCAGCAGCTTAGGCCTGGGACAGCTATACTCCTACGAGCAGTACTTC. Residues: CASSLGLGQLYSYEQYF.

The rearrangement joins TRBV21-1 to TRBJ2-7. TRBV21-1 is classified as a pseudogene. The CDR3 spans 17 residues. CDR3 protein: CASSKVSIWHSSYEQYF. CDR3 coding DNA: TGTGCCAGCAGCAAAGTGTCCATCTGGCACTCATCCTACGAGCAGTACTTC.

V and J are TRBV10-3 and TRBJ1-1; tentative D call: TRBD1 (6 bases). CDR1 and CDR2 from the germline V gene are ENHRY and SYGVKD. This CDR3 region has 14 residues. The V and J ends lost 6 bases and 0 bases respectively, with 11 bases between them. CDR3 sequence (DNA): TGTGCCATCAGCCGGACAGACATGAACACTGAAGCTTTCTTT. Its translation: CAISRTDMNTEAFF.

The chain uses TRBV7-8 and TRBJ2-2; TRBD2 agrees at 10 bases. Germline V gene lookup returns CDR1 SGHVS and CDR2 FQNEAQ. The CDR3 is 16 residues long. V shed 10 bases and J 1 base; nucleotides not matched to a gene: 9. CDR3 protein: CATQSPSGRNTGELFF. The DNA for the CDR3 is TGTGCCACCCAAAGCCCTAGCGGGAGGAACACCGGGGAGCTGTTTTTT.

The chain couples TRBV5-1 to TRBJ2-5, with TRBD2 matching over 11 bases. Germline V gives CDR1 SGHRS, CDR2 YFSETQ. The V gene end was trimmed by 2 bases and the J gene end by 5 bases; junction bases not matched to a gene: 5. The CDR3 length is 15 residues. The CDR3 DNA follows: TGCGCCAGCAGCTTAAATAGCGGGAGGGAGGAGACCCAGTACTTC. Protein: CASSLNSGREETQYF.

The V and J genes are TRBV29-1 and TRBJ1-2, with 8 nucleotides matching TRBD1. In germline, CDR1 is SQVTM, CDR2 ANQGSEA. The CDR3 loop spans 13 amino acids. Trimming cost V 4 bases and J 7 bases; bases outside gene matches: 8. The CDR3 spells CSVVDRVEGGYTF. As DNA, the CDR3 is TGCAGCGTTGTGGACAGGGTAGAAGGTGGCTACACCTTC.

The DNA for the CDR3 is TGTGCCAGCAGCGCGACGGTGACAGGGGGCTTTGAAGCTTTCTTT. Its protein is CASSATVTGGFEAFF. J is TRBJ1-1 and V is TRBV5-4, with 10 bases that match TRBD1. The CDR3 has 15 amino acids. With 4 bases clipped from V and 7 bases from J, the junction kept 10 bases outside the gene matches. Germline lookup yields CDR1 SGHNT and CDR2 YYREEE (reference sequence). Full variable domain (outside the CDR3, taken from reference TRBV5-4 and TRBJ1-1): ETGVTQSPTHLIKTRGQQVTLRCSSQSGHNTVSWYQQALGQGPQFIFQYYREEENGRGNFPPRFSGLQFPNYSSELNVNALELDDSALYLCASSATVTGGFEAFFGQGTRLTVV.

The rearrangement links TRBV6-1 to TRBJ1-4; TRBD1 is a possible D gene (6 bases). The CDR3 spans 14 residues. Trimming removed 6 bases from V and 8 bases from J, with 16 bases in between. Germline V gene data show CDR1 as MNHNS and CDR2 as SASEGT. The CDR3 DNA reads as TGTGCCAGCAGGCCGACTTGGGGACACGAAAAACTGTTTTTT. It specifies CASRPTWGHEKLFF.

This clone was seen only a few times. The genes are TRBV5-1 and TRBJ1-1; perhaps TRBD1 as D (6 bases). Between the trimmed V and J ends, which lost 0 bases and 4 bases, there was a span of 10 bases. Looked up from germline, CDR1 is SGHRS and CDR2 is YFSETQ. This CDR3 is built from 14 residues. CDR3 residues: CASSLVEGGTEAFF. Here the CDR3 DNA reads TGCGCCAGCAGCTTGGTGGAAGGGGGCACTGAAGCTTTCTTT.

The rearrangement uses TRBV7-3 and TRBJ1-2; no reliable D call. The CDR3 totals 13 residues. In germline, CDR1 is SGHTA, CDR2 FQGTGA. The V gene lost 2 bases and the J gene lost 0 bases, with 4 bases spanning the gap. CDR3 DNA sequence: TGTGCCAGCAGCTTAGCGCCTAACTATGGCTACACCTTC. It codes for CASSLAPNYGYTF.

The V gene is TRBV5-1, the J gene TRBJ2-7; 9 bases map to TRBD1. After removal of 4 bases from V and 5 bases from J, the junction contained 4 bases not matched to a gene. The CDR3 spans 13 residues. CDR1 is SGHRS and CDR2 is YFSETQ in the germline V gene. CDR3 region: CASSKGQGDEQYF. The DNA of the CDR3 is TGCGCCAGCAGCAAGGGACAGGGTGACGAGCAGTACTTC.

The rearrangement uses TRBV11-1 and TRBJ2-7; no definite D call. The CDR3 contains 14 residues. V lost 3 bases, J lost 0 bases, and 9 bases lay in between. CDR1 SGHAT and CDR2 FQDESV come from the germline V gene (reference sequence). CDR3 region: CASSLDPSSYEQYF. CDR3 DNA sequence: TGTGCCAGCAGCTTGGACCCCAGCTCCTACGAGCAGTACTTC. Using reference TRBV11-1 and TRBJ2-7 for the parts outside the CDR3, the full variable domain is EAEVAQSPRYKITEKSQAVAFWCDPISGHATLYWYRQILGQGPELLVQFQDESVVDDSQLPKDRFSAERLKGVDSTLKIQPAELGDSAMYLCASSLDPSSYEQYFGPGTRLTVT.